One and the same sample provided the 21 T cell receptor beta chains below, sequenced in a study of T cell responses to AZD1222 COVID-19 vaccine. Using immunoSEQ multiplex PCR, the repertoire was profiled, and TCRdb retains in-frame clones only, with some absent. The sample yields about 150,000 clones, around 90% seen once. This specimen was peripheral blood, taken on day 0 of AZD1222 vaccination. Receptors originate from an adult in good health.

The chain employs TRBV27 and TRBJ1-1, with unresolved D. V lost 10 bases to trimming and J lost 8 bases, with 17 bases between them. The CDR3 consists of 12 residues. CDR1 and CDR2 from the germline V gene are MNHEY and SMNVEV (reference sequence). CDR3 nucleotide sequence: TGTGCCACCACCACTAACCGAGGGGAAGCTTTCTTT. It codes for CATTTNRGEAFF.

The V gene is TRBV18, the J gene TRBJ2-7, with 12 positions matching TRBD2. V lost 6 bases and J lost 5; bases outside the gene matches: 2. The CDR3 length is 13 residues. Looked up from germline, CDR1 is KGHSH and CDR2 is LQKENI. The CDR3 is CASSTSGRNEQYF. DNA for the CDR3: TGTGCCAGCTCGACTAGCGGGAGAAACGAGCAGTACTTC.

The chain is built from TRBV6-5 and TRBJ1-2; 9 bases line up with TRBD1. The CDR3 sequence is 15 residues long. The J segment lost 4 bases and the V segment lost 2 bases, leaving 5 bases of the junction unmatched. Germline lookup yields CDR1 MNHEY and CDR2 SVGAGI. The CDR3, as DNA: TGTGCCAGCAGTTACCCATCGACAGGGGGCTATGGCTACACCTTC. It codes for CASSYPSTGGYGYTF.

The chain combines TRBV6-5 with TRBJ1-2; TRBD1 is a possible D gene (5 bases). The germline gives CDR1 MNHEY, CDR2 SVGAGI. V lost 6 bases to trimming and J lost 2 bases, with 16 bases between them. The CDR3 spans 15 residues. CDR3 amino acids: CASRPGLLRNYGYTF. In nucleotides, the CDR3 is TGTGCCAGCAGACCGGGACTCCTACGGAACTATGGCTACACCTTC.

V is TRBV5-1 and J is TRBJ2-1, with TRBD2 identical over 11 bases. This CDR3 spans 15 amino acids. With V trimmed by 0 bases and J by 15 bases, 11 bases remained unmatched. Germline V gene sequence: CDR1 SGHRS, CDR2 YFSETQ. The CDR3 nucleotides read TGCGCCAGCAGCTTGGGTAGCGGGAGGGCCCCCATGTCGTTCTTC. It translates to CASSLGSGRAPMSFF. The whole variable domain, remainder taken from reference TRBV5-1 and TRBJ2-1, is KAGVTQTPRYLIKTRGQQVTLSCSPISGHRSVSWYQQTPGQGLQFLFEYFSETQRNKGNFPGRFSGRQFSNSRSEMNVSTLELGDSALYLCASSLGSGRAPMSFFGPGTRLTVL.

V is TRBV24-1 and J is TRBJ2-7, with 7 bases that match TRBD2. V shed 4 bases, J shed 1 base, and the junction held 3 bases outside the gene matches. The CDR3 is 14 amino acids. Germline CDR1 is KGHDR and CDR2 is SFDVKD. DNA of the CDR3: TGTGCCACCAGTGACTCCGGGAGGTCCTACGAGCAGTACTTC. This codes for CATSDSGRSYEQYF.

The rearrangement links TRBV20-1 to TRBJ2-7, with D unclear. V was trimmed by 2 bases and J by 10 bases, leaving 12 bases between them. The CDR3 sequence is 11 residues long. Germline values: CDR1 DFQATT, CDR2 SNEGSKA (reference sequence). Here the CDR3 DNA reads TGCAGTGCTAGAATCTCCACAATTCAGTACTTC. Its protein product is CSARISTIQYF.

The rearrangement joins TRBV9 to TRBJ2-3, with a tentative D call TRBD1 (5 bases). The V end lost 4 bases, the J end lost 8 bases, and 8 bases lay between the germline ends. The length of the CDR3 is 11 residues. From germline, CDR1 is SGDLS and CDR2 YYNGEE. The CDR3 DNA is TGTGCCAGCAGCAGGGGTGTTACGCAGTATTTT. Encoded protein: CASSRGVTQYF.

The chain couples TRBV30 to TRBJ1-6, with D hard to call. The CDR3 totals 14 residues. V was cut by 5 bases and J by 0 bases, with 8 bases left in between. Germline loops: CDR1 GTSNPN, CDR2 SVGIG (reference sequence). CDR3 residues: CAWAGGSYNSPLHF. The CDR3 bases are TGTGCCTGGGCGGGCGGCTCCTATAATTCACCCCTCCACTTT.

The chain carries TRBV9 and TRBJ1-6; D unclear. The V gene's germline CDR1 is SGDLS and CDR2 YYNGEE. V shed 4 bases and J shed 0 bases, with 8 bases lying between them. This CDR3 has 15 residues. CDR3 nucleotides: TGTGCCAGCAGCAGCCGCGGCTCCTATAATTCACCCCTCCACTTT. It codes for CASSSRGSYNSPLHF.

This clone was counted a single time. The chain carries TRBV19 and TRBJ2-7, with TRBD1 matching 9 bases. This CDR3 comprises 15 residues. In germline, CDR1 is LNHDA, CDR2 SQIVND (reference sequence). The V gene end was trimmed by 3 bases and the J gene end by 3 bases; junction bases not matched to a gene: 6. The CDR3 is CASSIYNRGRYEQYF. DNA for the CDR3: TGTGCCAGTAGTATCTATAACAGGGGGCGCTACGAGCAGTACTTC.

This clone has just a few counts. The chain couples TRBV28 to TRBJ2-7; tentative D call: TRBD1 (6 bases). Trimming left V 7 bases short and J 3 bases short, with 13 bases between. The CDR3 is made up of 13 amino acids. Germline V gives CDR1 MDHEN, CDR2 SYDVKM. CDR3 nucleotides: TGTGCCAGCAATTACGGCAGGGGCTACGAGCAGTACTTC. Protein sequence: CASNYGRGYEQYF.

The rearrangement joins TRBV30 to TRBJ1-1; D unresolved. The CDR3 contains 13 residues. V lost 1 base and J lost 1, with 7 bases in between. Germline CDR1 reads GTSNPN; CDR2 reads SVGIG (reference sequence). The DNA of the CDR3 is TGTGCCTGGAGTGAGAGCTGGAACACTGAAGCTTTCTTT. As protein: CAWSESWNTEAFF.

This clone was seen once. V usage is TRBV5-1 and J usage is TRBJ1-1, with 11 bases identical to TRBD1. With 3 bases clipped from V and 9 bases from J, the junction kept 1 base outside the gene matches. CDR1 and CDR2 (germline): SGHRS, YFSETQ. The CDR3 loop spans 12 amino acids. The CDR3 DNA is TGCGCCAGCAGCTCGGACAGGGGGCAAGCTTTCTTT. Translating gives CASSSDRGQAFF.

The chain has TRBV6-5 and TRBJ2-7; D gene unclear. V lost 0 bases to trimming and J lost 1 base, with 4 bases between them. This CDR3 has 13 residues. Germline-derived CDR1 and CDR2 are MNHEY and SVGAGI. In nucleotides, the CDR3 is TGTGCCAGCAGTTACTCCGTATCCTACGAGCAGTACTTC. Translated, it gives CASSYSVSYEQYF.

The chain has TRBV6-5 and TRBJ2-1, with 7 bases identical to TRBD1. Germline V gene lookup returns CDR1 MNHEY and CDR2 SVGAGI. CDR3 length: 13 residues. Germline trimming cut 6 bases from V and 7 bases from J; bases unmatched to any gene: 6. The CDR3 DNA follows: TGTGCCAGCAGGTTGGGGACAGAAAATGAGCAGTTCTTC. This sequence encodes CASRLGTENEQFF.

V is TRBV30 and J is TRBJ1-2; TRBD1 matches at 7 bases. In germline, CDR1 is GTSNPN, CDR2 SVGIG (reference sequence). The CDR3 is made up of 13 amino acids. The V segment lost 1 base and the J segment 4 bases; nucleotides outside the gene matches: 3. CDR3 loop: CAWSAGQLYGYTF. CDR3 DNA: TGTGCCTGGAGTGCGGGACAGCTCTATGGCTACACCTTC. The variable domain in full, completed from reference TRBV30 and TRBJ1-2, reads SQTIHQWPATLVQPVGSPLSLECTVEGTSNPNLYWYRQAAGRGLQLLFYSVGIGQISSEVPQNLSASRPQDRQFILSSKKLLLSDSGFYLCAWSAGQLYGYTFGSGTRLTVV.

The rearrangement joins TRBV6-5 to TRBJ2-7; tentatively, D is TRBD2 (5 bases). V lost 2 bases to trimming and J lost 7 bases, with 21 bases between them. Germline V gene lookup returns CDR1 MNHEY and CDR2 SVGAGI. The CDR3 length is 16 residues. The CDR3 DNA is TGTGCCAGCAGTTACCGCACAAGTCCGCGGGTTGCAGAGCAGTACTTC. Protein sequence: CASSYRTSPRVAEQYF.

This chain links TRBV15 with TRBJ2-7; 9 positions match TRBD2. The length of the CDR3 is 15 residues. Germline assignment: CDR1 LNHNV and CDR2 YYDKDF (reference sequence). The V and J ends lost 0 bases and 5 bases, in that order; junction bases with no gene match: 5. The CDR3 DNA reads TGTGCCACCAGCAGAGATCCTAGCGGGAACGACGAGCAGTACTTC. Translation: CATSRDPSGNDEQYF.

V is TRBV4-2 and J is TRBJ1-1, with a tentative D call TRBD1 (6 bases). This CDR3 is 17 amino acids long. The germline gives CDR1 LGHNA, CDR2 YNFKEQ. Trimming took 4 bases from V and 2 from J, leaving 20 bases between them. DNA for the CDR3: TGTGCCAGCAGCCGGGGACGGTACAGGGCCACCAACACTGAAGCTTTCTTT. Protein: CASSRGRYRATNTEAFF.

This clone was observed a handful of times. This sequence joins TRBV5-5 and TRBJ2-7; D is perhaps TRBD2 (5 bases). CDR3 size: 14 residues. Deletions cut 5 bases from V and 2 bases from J, with 14 bases between. Germline V gene data show CDR1 as SGHKS and CDR2 as YYEKEE (reference sequence). CDR3 nucleotides: TGTGCCAGCAGTCCAGAGGACGGGGCCTACGAGCAGTACTTC. Its protein product is CASSPEDGAYEQYF. The full variable domain, with the rest looked up from reference TRBV5-5 and TRBJ2-7, is DAGVTQSPTHLIKTRGQQVTLRCSPISGHKSVSWYQQVLGQGPQFIFQYYEKEERGRGNFPDRFSARQFPNYSSELNVNALLLGDSALYLCASSPEDGAYEQYFGPGTRLTVT.